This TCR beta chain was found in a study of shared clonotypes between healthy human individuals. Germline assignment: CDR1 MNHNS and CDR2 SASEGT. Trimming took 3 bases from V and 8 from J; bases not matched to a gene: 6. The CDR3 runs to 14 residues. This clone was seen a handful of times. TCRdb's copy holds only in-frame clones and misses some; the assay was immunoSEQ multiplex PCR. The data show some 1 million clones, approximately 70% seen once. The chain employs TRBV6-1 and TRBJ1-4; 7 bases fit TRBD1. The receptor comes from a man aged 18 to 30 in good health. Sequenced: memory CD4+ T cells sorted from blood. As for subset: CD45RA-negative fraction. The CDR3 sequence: CASSDGGGGEKLFF. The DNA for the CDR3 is TGTGCCAGCAGTGACGGAGGGGGCGGGGAAAAACTGTTTTTT.